This section outlines one TCR beta chain sequence together with its context. It has no known antigen specificity. It has no much larger one-base neighbor in the sample; base qualities were not kept. This sample was taken from a study of cytomegalovirus exposure and HLA in healthy donors (dated by TCRdb to the late 2010s). Describing the broader study: In an earlier analysis of under 600 of the donors, approximately 260 Gb of sequence data and roughly 100 million unique TCR beta sequences from approximately 180 million T cells were reported. Besides the first cohort of approximately 670 subjects, a separate validation cohort made up of roughly 120 different subjects was used. Approximately 300 gigabases of sequencing data and 70 million to 95 million unique TCR sequences made up an early release that covered under 750 HLA-typed donors. High-throughput TCR immunosequencing, statistical association of individual TCRs with disease status, and machine learning were combined to predict cytomegalovirus infection status. Donor age, sex, ethnicity and CMV serostatus were collected together with the repertoire data. To study patterns of TCR occurrence, a later analysis re-analyzed previously published TCR beta repertoires from under 750 donors and added high-resolution HLA genotyping. An earlier analysis of 587 of the donors applied high-throughput TCR beta sequencing to assess whether each TCR beta V gene segment acted as functional or pseudogenic. The later analysis used no new phenotypic data to find candidate immune exposures, relying instead on TCR beta sequences and their occurrence across donors. Roughly 5 DR-DQ haplotypes were treated as single units for association and clustering because of strong linkage in the cohort. HLA typing included class I and class II loci at four-digit resolution. The number of typed donors differed by locus: roughly 629-630 for A, B, C, DRB1 and DQB1; some 500 for DQA1; fewer than 610 for DPA1; and around 490 for DPB1. The aim of the study was to test whether cataloging public T cell receptors could identify signatures of past pathogen exposure. Among 300 to 500 genotyped donors of the cohort, an average of around 250,000 unique TCR beta nucleotide sequences was sequenced per donor, of which about 20% were non-productive. Of the approximately 400 genotyped donors, 70% to 90% were placed in the genetic ancestry cluster associated with self-reported Caucasian donors. Every repertoire in the discovery cohort had been generated on one and the same sequencing platform. Using immunosequencing, the study profiled T cell repertoires from around 680 subjects and related those repertoires to cytomegalovirus serostatus. In a later genetic analysis, genome-wide SNP genotypes for about three fifths of the roughly 670 donors were used, and that subset was treated as a discovery cohort.

The CDR3 spans 15 residues, from the cysteine through the phenylalanine. The kept DNA is CDR3 alone, 45 bases in frame from the first base. The germline V gene (reference sequence) yields SGHNT for CDR1 and YYREEE for CDR2. The germline V end is reduced by 3 bases and the J end by 5 bases; junction bases left unmatched: 5. Broad study findings and their caveats: Strong co-occurrence of HLA alleles, especially DR and DQ, made assigning TCR associations to individual alleles difficult. A later analysis found that most CMV-associated TCR beta chains appeared HLA-restricted, with HLA associations seemingly driven largely by CMV exposure. In the study, 150 to 200 TCR beta chains were listed as associated with cytomegalovirus. In a later analysis, HLA-associated TCR beta chains showed more clonal expansion and lower generation probabilities than non-associated chains that were equally common. A further reported finding was that TCR beta sequences accurately predicted the HLA-A and HLA-B alleles for most subjects in the first cohort. V-gene and J-gene trimming of TCR beta chains was associated with a missense DCLRE1C variant in a later genetic analysis, and the association was replicated in an independent cohort. Some IMGT-functional V segments, including TRBV6-2 and TRBV6-3, could not be distinguished by the 87-base-pair reads and were therefore excluded. The classifier was reported to diagnose cytomegalovirus status with high specificity and sensitivity in both the original cohort and the validation cohort. In vitro tests confirmed that a few of the cytomegalovirus-associated TCR beta chains recognize cytomegalovirus antigens. In a later analysis, TCR association rates were found to vary across HLA loci, with the most associated TCRs seen for DRB1 alleles and the fewest for HLA-C alleles. Roughly uniform sequencing depth across donors was assumed in presence/absence analyses, although this assumption may not hold. In a later analysis, several top co-occurrence clusters were reported to appear linked to parvovirus B19, influenza, CMV and Epstein-Barr virus. In this cohort, only TCR beta chains were sequenced, and detectable features were limited by the absence of alpha or paired-chain data. In an earlier analysis of 587 of the donors, most TCR beta V segments appeared in productive rearrangements about 87% or about 30% of the time, broadly matching IMGT annotations. At a false discovery rate of 0.05, a later analysis linked around 15,000 TCR beta sequences to specific HLA alleles. CMV serostatus was the only immune exposure information available for the cohort. Most TCR sequences were seen in very few donors, while some public TCRs were found in many individuals. In a later genetic analysis, fewer N-insertions in productive TCRs were reported among donors in an Asian-associated ancestry cluster than the approximately 670-donor mean. The sequencing pipeline was judged likely to have produced a cluster of highly shared sequence variants as a technical artifact. According to the authors, the approach could potentially be generalized to other disease states and immunological phenotypes. Correlated functional status among segregating V segments might reflect linkage disequilibrium, but an unknown experimental factor could not be ruled out. Because some donors lacked HLA typing at each locus, the association tests relied only on the typed subset. About 17 rarely observed V segments, including chromosome 9 orphons, were excluded from the earlier analysis of approximately 500 of the donors because counts were too low.

Library construction relied on the immunoSEQ multiplex PCR assay. For the multiplex PCR, a mixture combining 60 forward primers for TCR Vbeta segments and 13 reverse primers for TCR Jbeta segments was used. The CDR3 region of rearranged TCR beta genes was amplified from genomic DNA by a multiplex PCR assay. On the Illumina HiSeq System, the amplified TCR beta libraries were sequenced as 87-base-pair reads. The published analysis was carried out like this. A later analysis counted approximately 76 million unique TCR beta chains across the 670 or so repertoires, and some 11 million of these chains were shared by at least two donors. Raw reads were error-corrected and collapsed into unique sequences with a nearest-neighbor algorithm that merged closely related sequences to remove PCR and sequencing errors. CDR3 sequences were aligned to IMGT reference sequences to assign V, D and J gene segments. Each retained sequence needed at least a six-nucleotide match to both a V gene segment and a J gene segment. Rearrangements were classified as productive when the CDR3 lacked stop codons and remained in frame with V and J, and all other rearrangements were classified as non-productive. Following IMGT convention, CDR3 was defined as the stretch from the second conserved V-encoded cysteine to the conserved J-encoded phenylalanine. In an earlier analysis of around 600 of the donors, sequences lacking an unambiguous match to a single V gene segment were excluded. In an earlier analysis of more than 500 of the donors, a V segment was called functional when productive rearrangements were above 56.7%, and segregating when the standard deviation between donors exceeded 5%. To diagnose cytomegalovirus status from the catalog of TCR beta chain sequences, a statistical classification framework was built. A later analysis assigned V and J genes by comparing TCR nucleotide sequences with IMGT/GENE-DB human TR gene sequences. Using the TCRdist pipeline, a later analysis assigned CDR3 sequences along with most-parsimonious VDJ recombination scenarios. In a later analysis, every TCR beta chain was defined by the combination of its CDR3 amino acid sequence and its V-gene family, and reads without a unique V-gene family were dropped. A later analysis removed 600 or so highly shared, low-generation-probability nucleotide sequences to deal with suspected cross-contamination and a sequencing artifact. A later analysis calculated a clonal expansion index for each public chain from normalized within-repertoire ranks of inferred template counts. A later analysis computed generation probabilities with a VDJ recombination model fitted to out-of-frame rearrangements, and checked the results against IGoR. Hypergeometric tests were used in a later analysis to score TCR-TCR, TCR-HLA and TCR-CMV co-occurrence, with a repertoire-size bias correction applied to the TCR pairs. False discovery rates were estimated in a later analysis by permuting HLA or CMV assignments 20 times. In a later analysis, co-occurring TCRs were grouped with DBSCAN, and TCRdist sequence similarity was added when clustering was performed within HLA-allele-positive subsets. Repertoires with fewer than 30,000 or more than 120,000 public chains, plus five repertoires with anomalous nucleotide sharing, were excluded from co-occurrence clustering. TCRdb's version of the immuneACCESS table is confined to in-frame rearrangements and falls short of the full clone set. An unresolved V gene accounts for under half of the shortfall where checked; the remainder is of unknown origin. V and J calls plus clone size are reproduced from that table; the DNA served to infer D and trimming. The sample includes 85,000 to 95,000 clones, with around 8% observed a single time. The top ten clones comprise 2% to 2.5% of the sample.

The cohort comprised some 680 healthy bone marrow donors. All cohort members were sampled while nominally healthy, although unrecorded immune exposures were likely present. The donor tested CMV seronegative, placing the donor among the 350 or so seronegative members of the cohort. A peripheral blood sample was provided by each donor, and peripheral blood mononuclear cells were used for TCR beta sequencing. Genomic DNA extraction from the blood cell samples was performed with the Qiagen DNeasy Blood Extraction Kit. The sequence was collected from a man aged 45-60 years in good health and CMV-seronegative. The chain joins TRBV5-4 to TRBJ1-6, with 7 middle bases fitting TRBD1. The sample comprised PBMCs. The bases are TGTGCCAGCAGCTCGACAGGGTGGGATAATTCACCCCTCCACTTT. It encodes CASSSTGWDNSPLHF.